This TCR beta chain was recorded in a study of graft-versus-host responses after intestinal transplantation. In the study overall: After anti-thymocyte globulin induction, recipients took tacrolimus and steroids for 3 to 4 years.

TCRdb keeps only in-frame clones here, not all; method: immunoSEQ multiplex PCR. The data contain some 50,000 clones, roughly 80% of them singletons. Study-level results: The marrow of recipients harbored GvH clones, and ileum or blood showed some of them first.

Points on this clone: Its target is not known.

CDR1 is SNHLY and CDR2 is FYNNEI in the germline V gene. CDR3 length: 16 amino acids. Trimming removed 5 bases from V and 2 bases from J; junction bases left unmatched: 7. The rearrangement links TRBV2 to TRBJ2-5; 11 bases fit TRBD2. This clonotype originated in a human donor who was the organ donor for an intestinal transplant. The sample consisted of unstimulated CD4+ T cells sorted from spleen or lymph node cells, taken before transplant. The CDR3 is CASSQLAGVPQETQYF. The CDR3 nucleotides read TGTGCCAGCAGTCAACTAGCGGGGGTACCGCAAGAGACCCAGTACTTC.